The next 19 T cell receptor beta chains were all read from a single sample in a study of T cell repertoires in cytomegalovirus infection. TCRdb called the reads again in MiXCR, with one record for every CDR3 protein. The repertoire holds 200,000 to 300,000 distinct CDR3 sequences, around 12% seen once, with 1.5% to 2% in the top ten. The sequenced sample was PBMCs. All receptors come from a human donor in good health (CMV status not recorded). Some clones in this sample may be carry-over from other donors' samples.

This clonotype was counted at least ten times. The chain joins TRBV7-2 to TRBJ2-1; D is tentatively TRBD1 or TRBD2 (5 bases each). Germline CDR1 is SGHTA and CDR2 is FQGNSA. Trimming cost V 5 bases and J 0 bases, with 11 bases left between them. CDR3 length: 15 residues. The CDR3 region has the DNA TGTGCCAGCAGCCGACGGGGCCGCTCCTACAATGAGCAGTTCTTC. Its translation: CASSRRGRSYNEQFF.

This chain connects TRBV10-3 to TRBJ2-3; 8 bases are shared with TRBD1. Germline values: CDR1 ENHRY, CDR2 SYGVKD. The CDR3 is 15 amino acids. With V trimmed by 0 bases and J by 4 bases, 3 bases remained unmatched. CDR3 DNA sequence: TGTGCCATCAGTGAGTCGGGGACAGGAGCAGATACGCAGTATTTT. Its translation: CAISESGTGADTQYF.

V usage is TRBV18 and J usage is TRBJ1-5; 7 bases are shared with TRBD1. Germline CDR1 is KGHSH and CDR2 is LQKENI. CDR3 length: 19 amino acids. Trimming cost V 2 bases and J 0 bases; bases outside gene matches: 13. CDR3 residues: CASSPRLSTGTDSNQPQHF. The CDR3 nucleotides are TGTGCCAGCTCACCAAGACTAAGTACCGGGACAGATAGCAATCAGCCCCAGCATTTT.

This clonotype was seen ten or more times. CDR3 amino acids: CASSPSDRPWNEQYF. In DNA form, the CDR3 reads TGTGCCAGCAGTCCTTCGGACAGGCCGTGGAACGAGCAGTACTTC. This rearrangement joins TRBV6-2 or TRBV6-3 to TRBJ2-7; TRBD1 matches at 7 bases. After removal of 5 bases from V and 5 bases from J, the junction contained 12 bases not matched to a gene. CDR1 is MNHEY, CDR2 SVGEGT, per germline. The CDR3 consists of 15 residues.

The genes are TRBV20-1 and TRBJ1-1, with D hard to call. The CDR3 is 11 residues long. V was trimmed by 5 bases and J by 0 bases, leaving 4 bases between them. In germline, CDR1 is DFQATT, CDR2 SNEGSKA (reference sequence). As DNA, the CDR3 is TGCAGTGCTGTTTTGAACACTGAAGCTTTCTTT. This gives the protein CSAVLNTEAFF.

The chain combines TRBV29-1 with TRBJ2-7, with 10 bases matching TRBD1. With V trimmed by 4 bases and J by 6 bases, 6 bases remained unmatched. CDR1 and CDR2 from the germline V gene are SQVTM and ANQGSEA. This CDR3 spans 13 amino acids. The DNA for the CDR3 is TGCAGCGTTGCCGGGACAGGGGACGGCGAGCAGTACTTC. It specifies CSVAGTGDGEQYF.

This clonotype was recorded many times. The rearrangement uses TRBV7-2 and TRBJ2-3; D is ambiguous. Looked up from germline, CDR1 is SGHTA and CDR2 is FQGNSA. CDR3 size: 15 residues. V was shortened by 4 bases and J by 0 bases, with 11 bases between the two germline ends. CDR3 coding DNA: TGTGCCAGCAGCTCCCAAGTTGGGAGCACAGATACGCAGTATTTT. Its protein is CASSSQVGSTDTQYF.

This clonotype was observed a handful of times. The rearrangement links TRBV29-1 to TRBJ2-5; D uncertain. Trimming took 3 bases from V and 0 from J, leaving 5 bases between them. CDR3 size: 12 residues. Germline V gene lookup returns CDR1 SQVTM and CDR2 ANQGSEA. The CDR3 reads CSVDPHQETQYF. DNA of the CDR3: TGCAGCGTTGACCCACACCAAGAGACCCAGTACTTC. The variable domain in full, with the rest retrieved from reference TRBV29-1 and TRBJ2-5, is SAVISQKPSRDICQRGTSLTIQCQVDSQVTMMFWYRQQPGQSLTLIATANQGSEATYESGFVIDKFPISRPNLTFSTLTVSNMSPEDSSIYLCSVDPHQETQYFGPGTRLLVL.

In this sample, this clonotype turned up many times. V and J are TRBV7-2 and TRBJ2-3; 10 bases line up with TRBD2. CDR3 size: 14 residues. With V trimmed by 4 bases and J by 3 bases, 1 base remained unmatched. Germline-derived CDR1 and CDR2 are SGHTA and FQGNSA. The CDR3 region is CASSSAGGTDTQYF. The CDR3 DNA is TGTGCCAGCAGCTCAGCGGGGGGGACAGATACGCAGTATTTT.

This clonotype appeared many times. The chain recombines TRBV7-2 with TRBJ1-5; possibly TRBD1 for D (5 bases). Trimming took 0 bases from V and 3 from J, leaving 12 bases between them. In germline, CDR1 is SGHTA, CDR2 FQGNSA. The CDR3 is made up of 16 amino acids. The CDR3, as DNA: TGTGCCAGCAGCTTAGCAACAGGCCGGTACAATCAGCCCCAGCATTTT. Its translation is CASSLATGRYNQPQHF.

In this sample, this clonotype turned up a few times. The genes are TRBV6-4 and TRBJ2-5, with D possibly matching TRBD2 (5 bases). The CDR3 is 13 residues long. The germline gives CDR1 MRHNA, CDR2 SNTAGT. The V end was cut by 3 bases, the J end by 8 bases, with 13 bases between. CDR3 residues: CASSEDGIATQYF. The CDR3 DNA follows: TGTGCCAGCAGTGAGGACGGGATAGCAACCCAGTACTTC.

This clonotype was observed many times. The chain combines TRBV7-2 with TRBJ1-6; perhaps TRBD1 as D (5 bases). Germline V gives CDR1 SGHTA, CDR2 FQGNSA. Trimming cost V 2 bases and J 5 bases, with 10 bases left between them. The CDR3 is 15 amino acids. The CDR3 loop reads CASSLLGRDNSPLHF. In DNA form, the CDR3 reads TGTGCCAGCAGCTTATTAGGCAGGGATAATTCACCCCTCCACTTT.

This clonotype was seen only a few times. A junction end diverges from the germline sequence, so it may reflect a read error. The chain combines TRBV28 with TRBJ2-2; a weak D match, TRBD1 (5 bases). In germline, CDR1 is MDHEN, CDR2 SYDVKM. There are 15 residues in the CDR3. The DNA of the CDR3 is TGTGCCAGCAGTTTGTGGCAGGGTAACATCGGGGAGCTGTTTTTT. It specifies CASSLWQGNIGELFF.

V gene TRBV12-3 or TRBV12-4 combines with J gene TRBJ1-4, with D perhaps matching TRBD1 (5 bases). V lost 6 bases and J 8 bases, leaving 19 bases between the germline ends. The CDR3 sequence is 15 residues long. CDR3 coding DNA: TGTGCCAGCAGATGGGGTGACAGCCCGTCGGAAAAACTGTTTTTT. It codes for CASRWGDSPSEKLFF.

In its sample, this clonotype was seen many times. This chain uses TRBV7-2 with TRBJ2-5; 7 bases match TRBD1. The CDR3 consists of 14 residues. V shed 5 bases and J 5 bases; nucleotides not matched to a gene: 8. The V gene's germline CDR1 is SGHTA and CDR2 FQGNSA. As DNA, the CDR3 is TGTGCCAGCAGCACCGCAGGGGGATGGGAGACCCAGTACTTC. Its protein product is CASSTAGGWETQYF.

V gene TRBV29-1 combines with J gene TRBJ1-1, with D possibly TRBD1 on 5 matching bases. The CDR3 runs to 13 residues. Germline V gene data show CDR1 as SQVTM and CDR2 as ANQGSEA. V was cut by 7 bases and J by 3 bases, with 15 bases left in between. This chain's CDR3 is CSADPGRDTEAFF. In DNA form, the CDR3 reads TGCAGCGCCGACCCAGGGCGGGACACTGAAGCTTTCTTT.

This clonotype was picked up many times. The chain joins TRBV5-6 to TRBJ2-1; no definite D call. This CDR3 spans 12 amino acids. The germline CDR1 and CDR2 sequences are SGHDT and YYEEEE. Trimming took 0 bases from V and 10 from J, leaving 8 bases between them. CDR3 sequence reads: CASSLGGTEQFF. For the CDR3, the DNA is TGTGCCAGCAGCTTGGGGGGAACCGAGCAGTTCTTC.

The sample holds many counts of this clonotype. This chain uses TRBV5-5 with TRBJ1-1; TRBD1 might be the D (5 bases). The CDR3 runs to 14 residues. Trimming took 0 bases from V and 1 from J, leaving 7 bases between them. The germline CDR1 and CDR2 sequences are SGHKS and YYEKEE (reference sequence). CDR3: CASSLVGQNTEAFF. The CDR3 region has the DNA TGTGCCAGCAGCTTGGTGGGGCAGAACACTGAAGCTTTCTTT.

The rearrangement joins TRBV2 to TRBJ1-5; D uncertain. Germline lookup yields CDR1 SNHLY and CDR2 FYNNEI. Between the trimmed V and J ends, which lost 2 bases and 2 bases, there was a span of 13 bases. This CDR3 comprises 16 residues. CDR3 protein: CASSEQSIGGNQPQHF. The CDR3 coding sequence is TGTGCCAGCAGTGAACAGTCAATTGGGGGCAATCAGCCCCAGCATTTT.